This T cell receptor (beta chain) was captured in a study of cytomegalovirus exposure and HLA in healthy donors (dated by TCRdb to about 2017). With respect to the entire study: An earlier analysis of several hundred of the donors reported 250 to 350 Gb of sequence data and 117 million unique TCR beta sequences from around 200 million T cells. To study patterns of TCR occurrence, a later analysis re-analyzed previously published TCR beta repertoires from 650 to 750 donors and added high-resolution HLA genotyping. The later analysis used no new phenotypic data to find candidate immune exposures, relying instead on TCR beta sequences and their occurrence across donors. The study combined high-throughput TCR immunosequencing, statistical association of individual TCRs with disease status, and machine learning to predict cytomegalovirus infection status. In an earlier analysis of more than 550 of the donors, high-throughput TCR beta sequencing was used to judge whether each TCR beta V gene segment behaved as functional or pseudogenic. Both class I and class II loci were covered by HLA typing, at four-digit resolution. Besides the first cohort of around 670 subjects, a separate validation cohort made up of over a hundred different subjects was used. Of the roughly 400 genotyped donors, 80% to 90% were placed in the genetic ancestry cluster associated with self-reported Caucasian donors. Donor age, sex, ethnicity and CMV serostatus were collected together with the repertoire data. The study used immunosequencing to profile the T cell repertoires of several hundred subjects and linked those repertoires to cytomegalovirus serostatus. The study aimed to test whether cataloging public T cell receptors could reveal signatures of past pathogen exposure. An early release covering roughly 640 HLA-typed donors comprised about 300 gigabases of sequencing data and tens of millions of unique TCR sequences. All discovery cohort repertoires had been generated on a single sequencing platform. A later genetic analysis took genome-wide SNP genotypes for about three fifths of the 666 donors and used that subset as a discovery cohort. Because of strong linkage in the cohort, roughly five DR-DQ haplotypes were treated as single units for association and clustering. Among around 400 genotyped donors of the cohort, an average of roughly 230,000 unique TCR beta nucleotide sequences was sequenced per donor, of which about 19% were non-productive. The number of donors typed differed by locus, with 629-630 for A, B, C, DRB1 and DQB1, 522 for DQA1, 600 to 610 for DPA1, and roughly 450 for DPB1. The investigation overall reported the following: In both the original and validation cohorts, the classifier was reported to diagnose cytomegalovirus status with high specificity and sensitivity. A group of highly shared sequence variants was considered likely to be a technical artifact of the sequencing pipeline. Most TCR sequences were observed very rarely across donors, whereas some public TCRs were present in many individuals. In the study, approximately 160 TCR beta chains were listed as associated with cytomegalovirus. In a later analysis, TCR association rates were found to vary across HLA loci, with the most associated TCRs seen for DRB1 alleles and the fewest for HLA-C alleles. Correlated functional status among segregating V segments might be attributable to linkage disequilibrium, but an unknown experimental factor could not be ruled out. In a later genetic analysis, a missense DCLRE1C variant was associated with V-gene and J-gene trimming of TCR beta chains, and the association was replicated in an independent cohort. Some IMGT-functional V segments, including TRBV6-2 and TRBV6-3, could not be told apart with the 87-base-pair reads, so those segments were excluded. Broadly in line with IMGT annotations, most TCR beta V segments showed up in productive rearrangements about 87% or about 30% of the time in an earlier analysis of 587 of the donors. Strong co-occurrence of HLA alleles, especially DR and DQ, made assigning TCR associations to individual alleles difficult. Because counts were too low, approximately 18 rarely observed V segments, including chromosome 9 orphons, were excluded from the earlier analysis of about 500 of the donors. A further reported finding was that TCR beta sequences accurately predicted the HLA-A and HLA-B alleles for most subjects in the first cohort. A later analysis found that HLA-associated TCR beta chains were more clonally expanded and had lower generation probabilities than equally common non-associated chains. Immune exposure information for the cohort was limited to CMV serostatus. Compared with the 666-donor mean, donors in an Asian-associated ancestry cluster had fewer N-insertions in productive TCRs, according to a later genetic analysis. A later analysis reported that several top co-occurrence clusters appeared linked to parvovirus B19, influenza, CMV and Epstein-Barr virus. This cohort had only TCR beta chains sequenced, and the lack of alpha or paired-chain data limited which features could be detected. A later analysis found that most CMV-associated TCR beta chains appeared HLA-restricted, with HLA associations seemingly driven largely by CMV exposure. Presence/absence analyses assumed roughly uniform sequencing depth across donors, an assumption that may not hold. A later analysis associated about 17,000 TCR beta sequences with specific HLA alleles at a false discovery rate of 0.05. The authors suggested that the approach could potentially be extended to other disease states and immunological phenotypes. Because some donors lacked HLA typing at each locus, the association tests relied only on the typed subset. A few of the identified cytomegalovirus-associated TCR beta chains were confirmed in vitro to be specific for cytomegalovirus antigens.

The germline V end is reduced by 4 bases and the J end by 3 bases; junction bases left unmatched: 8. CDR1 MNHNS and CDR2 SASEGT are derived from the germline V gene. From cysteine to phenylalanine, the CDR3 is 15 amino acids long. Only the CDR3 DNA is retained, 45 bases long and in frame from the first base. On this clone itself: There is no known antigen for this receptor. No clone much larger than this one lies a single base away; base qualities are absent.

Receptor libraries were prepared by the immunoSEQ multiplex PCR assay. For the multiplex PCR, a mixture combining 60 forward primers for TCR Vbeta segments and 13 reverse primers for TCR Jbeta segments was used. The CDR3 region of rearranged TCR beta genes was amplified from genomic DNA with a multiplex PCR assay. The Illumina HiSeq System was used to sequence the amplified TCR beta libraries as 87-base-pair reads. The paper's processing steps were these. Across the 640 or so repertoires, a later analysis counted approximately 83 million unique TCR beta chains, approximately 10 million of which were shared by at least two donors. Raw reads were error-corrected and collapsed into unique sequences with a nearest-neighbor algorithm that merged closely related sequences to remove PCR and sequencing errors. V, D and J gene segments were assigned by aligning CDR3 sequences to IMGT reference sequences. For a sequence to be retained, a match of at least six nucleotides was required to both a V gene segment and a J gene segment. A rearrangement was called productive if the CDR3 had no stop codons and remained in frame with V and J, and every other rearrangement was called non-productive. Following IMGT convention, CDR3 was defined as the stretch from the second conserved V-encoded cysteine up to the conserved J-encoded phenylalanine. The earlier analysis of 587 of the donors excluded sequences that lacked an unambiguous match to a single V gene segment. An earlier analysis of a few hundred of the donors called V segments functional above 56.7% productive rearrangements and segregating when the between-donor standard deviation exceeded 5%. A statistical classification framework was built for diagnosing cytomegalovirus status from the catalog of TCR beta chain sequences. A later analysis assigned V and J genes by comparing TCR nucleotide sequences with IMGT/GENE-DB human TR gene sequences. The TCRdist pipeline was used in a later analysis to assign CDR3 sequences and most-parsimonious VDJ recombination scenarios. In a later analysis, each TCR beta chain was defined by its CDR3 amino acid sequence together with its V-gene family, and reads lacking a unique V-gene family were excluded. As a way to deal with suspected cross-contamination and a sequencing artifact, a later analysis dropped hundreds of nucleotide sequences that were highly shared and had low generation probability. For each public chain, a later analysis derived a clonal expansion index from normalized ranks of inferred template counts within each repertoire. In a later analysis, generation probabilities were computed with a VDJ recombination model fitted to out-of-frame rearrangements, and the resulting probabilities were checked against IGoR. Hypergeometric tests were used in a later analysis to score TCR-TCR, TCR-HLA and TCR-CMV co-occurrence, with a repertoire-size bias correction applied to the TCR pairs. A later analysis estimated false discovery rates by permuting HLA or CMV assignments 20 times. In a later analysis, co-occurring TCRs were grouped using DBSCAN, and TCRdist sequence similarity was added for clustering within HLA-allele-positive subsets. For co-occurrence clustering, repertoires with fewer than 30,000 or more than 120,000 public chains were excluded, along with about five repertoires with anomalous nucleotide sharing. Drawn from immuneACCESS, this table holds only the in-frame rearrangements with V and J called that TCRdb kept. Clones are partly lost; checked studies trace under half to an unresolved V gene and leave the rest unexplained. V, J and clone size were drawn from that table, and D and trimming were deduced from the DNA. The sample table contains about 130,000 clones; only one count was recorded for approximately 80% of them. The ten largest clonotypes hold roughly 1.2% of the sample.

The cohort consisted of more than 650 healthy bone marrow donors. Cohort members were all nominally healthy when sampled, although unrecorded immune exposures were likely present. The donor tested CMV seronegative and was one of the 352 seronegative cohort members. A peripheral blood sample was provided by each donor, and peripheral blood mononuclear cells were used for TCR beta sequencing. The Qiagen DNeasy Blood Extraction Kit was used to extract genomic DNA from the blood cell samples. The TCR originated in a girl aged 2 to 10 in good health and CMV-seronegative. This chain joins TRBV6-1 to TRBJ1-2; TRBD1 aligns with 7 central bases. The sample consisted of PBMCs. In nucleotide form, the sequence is TGTGCCAGCAGTGCCCCTAGACAGGGACACTATGGCTACACCTTC. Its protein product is CASSAPRQGHYGYTF.